These T cell receptor beta chains were read from a single sample in a study of radiotherapy plus CTLA-4 blockade in lung cancer. Method: immunoSEQ multiplex PCR; TCRdb's copy keeps in-frame clones and lacks some. The sample includes tens of thousands of clones, around 87% seen only once; the top ten take around 40%. The source material was peripheral blood, sampled from a patient treated with radiotherapy plus ipilimumab. The receptors shown here come from a human donor with non-small cell lung cancer that progressed on radiotherapy plus ipilimumab. CDR3s include the opening cysteine and the closing phenylalanine or tryptophan. D genes are given only for firm matches. Clone size is stated in some rows and not others, as once, few, many or a class when expanded.

j_call,clone_size,d_call,v_call,cdr3_nt,cdr3_aa
TRBJ1-2,NA,TRBD1,TRBV28,TGTGCCAGCAGCCTCGGCGACAGGGGAGCCGATGGCTACACCTTC,CASSLGDRGADGYTF
TRBJ2-5,NA,NA,TRBV27,TGTGCCAGCAGTTTTATCGACCAAGAGACCCAGTACTTC,CASSFIDQETQYF
TRBJ1-5,NA,TRBD1,TRBV19,TGTGCCAGCTATACCGGGACAGGGGACAATCAGCCCCAGCATTTT,CASYTGTGDNQPQHF
TRBJ1-5,NA,TRBD1,TRBV5-6,TGTGCCAGCAGCTTGGGGGACAGGGGGTATAGCAATCAGCCCCAGCATTTT,CASSLGDRGYSNQPQHF
TRBJ1-4,NA,NA,TRBV10-3,TGTGCCATCAGTGAGAGCGATGAAAAACTGTTTTTT,CAISESDEKLFF
TRBJ2-1,NA,TRBD2,TRBV7-9,TGTGCCAGCAGCCCCCCAAGCGGGAGGGCCTTCGATGAGCAGTTCTTC,CASSPPSGRAFDEQFF
TRBJ1-1,NA,TRBD1,TRBV5-1,TGCGCCAGCAGCTTGGCTCTCGCAGATGTGGGTTTAAACAGGGGATCTGAAGCTTTCTTT,CASSLALADVGLNRGSEAFF
TRBJ1-1,NA,NA,TRBV27,TGTGCCAGCAGGGCACCGGGGGCGGCAAGTAGCACTGAAGCTTTCTTT,CASRAPGAASSTEAFF
TRBJ1-1,few,TRBD1,TRBV5-1,TGCGCCAGCAGCGACACAGGGGGAACCACTGAAGCTTTCTTT,CASSDTGGTTEAFF
TRBJ2-1,NA,TRBD2,TRBV5-8,TGTGCCAGCAGCTTGGGTAGCGGGAGGGTCCATGAGCAGTTCTTC,CASSLGSGRVHEQFF
TRBJ2-1,NA,TRBD2,TRBV6-5,TGTGCCAGCAGTGGCAGGCTAGCGGCGTTAAATGAGCAGTTCTTC,CASSGRLAALNEQFF
TRBJ2-7,NA,TRBD1,TRBV27,TGTGCCAGCAGTTTATCTTTGGGACAGATGTACGAGCAGTACTTC,CASSLSLGQMYEQYF
TRBJ2-1,NA,NA,TRBV28,TGTGCCAGCAGTTTCGGCCTTGGTAATGAGCAGTTCTTC,CASSFGLGNEQFF
TRBJ2-7,NA,TRBD2,TRBV28,TGTGCCAGCAGTTCTATAGCGGGGCTAGTCTCCTACGAGCAGTACTTC,CASSSIAGLVSYEQYF
TRBJ2-2,NA,NA,TRBV6-1,TGTGCCAGCAGTGGACAGGTCACCGGGGAGCTGTTTTTT,CASSGQVTGELFF
TRBJ1-1,NA,TRBD1,TRBV5-1,TGCGCCAGCAGCTCGACACAGGGGGCGAGCGCTGAAGCTTTCTTT,CASSSTQGASAEAFF
TRBJ2-3,NA,TRBD2,TRBV5-8,TGTGCCAGCAGCTTAACTGGACTAGCGATCGGAGATACGCAGTATTTT,CASSLTGLAIGDTQYF
TRBJ2-6,NA,NA,TRBV6-4,TGTGCCAGCAGTGCCGGACCTGGGGCCAACGTCCTGACTTTC,CASSAGPGANVLTF
TRBJ2-1,once,TRBD1,TRBV7-9,TGTGCCAGCAGTTTCGCCGGGACAGCGTACAATGAGCAGTTCTTC,CASSFAGTAYNEQFF
TRBJ2-1,NA,TRBD1,TRBV29-1,TGCAGCGTTGAGTGGGACAGTATCAATGAGCAGTTCTTC,CSVEWDSINEQFF
TRBJ1-4,NA,TRBD1,TRBV25-1,TGTGCCAGCAGTGATCATTTACAGGGGGAGAATGAAAAACTGTTTTTT,CASSDHLQGENEKLFF
TRBJ2-6,NA,NA,TRBV7-2,TGTGCCAGCAGCTTTTCGTTAACTGGGGCCAACGTCCTGACTTTC,CASSFSLTGANVLTF
TRBJ1-1,NA,NA,TRBV19,TGTGCCAGTACCCGGGAGGGAGGCAACACTGAAGCTTTCTTT,CASTREGGNTEAFF
TRBJ2-7,NA,NA,TRBV7-8,TGTGCCAGCAGCGCAGGACTTTCCTACGAGCAGTACTTC,CASSAGLSYEQYF